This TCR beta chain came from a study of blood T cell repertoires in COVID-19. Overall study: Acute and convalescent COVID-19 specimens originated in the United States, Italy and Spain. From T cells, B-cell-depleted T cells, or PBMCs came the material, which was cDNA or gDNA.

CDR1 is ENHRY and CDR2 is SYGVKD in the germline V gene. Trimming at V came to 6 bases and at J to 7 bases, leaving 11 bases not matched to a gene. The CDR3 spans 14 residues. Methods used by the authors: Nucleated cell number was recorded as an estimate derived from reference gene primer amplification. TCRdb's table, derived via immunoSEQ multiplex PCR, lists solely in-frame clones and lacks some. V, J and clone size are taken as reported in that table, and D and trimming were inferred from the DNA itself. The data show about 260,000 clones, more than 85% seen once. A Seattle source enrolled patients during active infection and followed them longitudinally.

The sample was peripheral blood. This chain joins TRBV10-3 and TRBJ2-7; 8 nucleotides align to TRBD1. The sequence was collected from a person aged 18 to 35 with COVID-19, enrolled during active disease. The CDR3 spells CAIRGRDRLTEQYF. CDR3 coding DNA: TGTGCCATCAGGGGCCGGGACAGGTTGACGGAGCAGTACTTC.